A selection of T cell receptor beta chains follows, all from one sample in a study of blood T cell repertoires in COVID-19. Profiling relied on immunoSEQ multiplex PCR, and the TCRdb table lists in-frame clones only, not all of them. The sample has around 270,000 clones; around 89% are singletons. The sample consisted of peripheral blood. These receptors originate from a man aged 40-49 years with acute or convalescent COVID-19. The CDR3 runs from the conserved cysteine through the conserved F or W. The D gene is left open where the match is weak. Size values are once, few and many counts, or a class for expanded clones, and some rows have none.

TRBV3-1/TRBV3-2,TRBJ2-3,.,.,CASSPSHDTQYF,TGTGCCAGCAGCCCGAGCCACGATACGCAGTATTTT
TRBV23-1,TRBJ1-4,TRBD1,.,CASSQNGTAKSEKLFF,TGCGCCAGCAGTCAAAACGGGACAGCAAAAAGCGAAAAACTGTTTTTT
TRBV21-1,TRBJ1-5,.,once,CASSKMAGGNQPQHF,TGTGCCAGCAGCAAAATGGCAGGGGGCAATCAGCCCCAGCATTTT
TRBV6-5,TRBJ1-2,TRBD1,.,CASTLGQGGGGYTF,TGTGCCAGCACCCTGGGACAGGGCGGAGGTGGCTACACCTTC
TRBV24-1,TRBJ2-3,TRBD1,.,CATSDQSRGPGRADTQYF,TGTGCCACCAGTGATCAAAGTAGGGGGCCGGGACGCGCAGATACGCAGTATTTT
TRBV12-5,TRBJ1-2,.,.,CASGLVLYGYTF,TGTGCTAGTGGTTTGGTATTATATGGCTACACCTTC
TRBV11-1,TRBJ1-3,TRBD1,.,CASSLSGQRANTIYF,TGTGCCAGCAGCCTCTCGGGACAGCGTGCAAACACCATATATTTT
TRBV7-2,TRBJ2-3,TRBD2,once,CASSGAGLAGGQYF,TGTGCCAGCAGCGGAGCGGGACTAGCGGGGGGGCAGTATTTT
TRBV24-1,TRBJ2-3,.,once,CATSPGQGRADTQYF,TGTGCCACCAGTCCAGGGCAGGGTAGGGCAGATACGCAGTATTTT
TRBV2,TRBJ1-2,TRBD1,few,CASRRDSNYGYTF,TGTGCCAGCAGGCGGGACAGCAACTATGGCTACACCTTC
TRBV5-5,TRBJ1-6,.,few,CASSSGPRTEGSPLHF,TGTGCCAGCAGCTCCGGACCCAGAACTGAGGGTTCACCCCTCCACTTT
TRBV7-3,TRBJ2-2,TRBD1,.,CASSSTGGLGNTGELFF,TGTGCCAGCAGCTCGACAGGGGGCCTGGGTAACACCGGGGAGCTGTTTTTT
TRBV9,TRBJ2-3,.,.,CASSVENRPIGTDTQYF,TGTGCCAGCAGCGTAGAAAACAGGCCAATAGGCACAGATACGCAGTATTTT
TRBV7-6,TRBJ2-1,TRBD2,.,CASSLETSGGAGEQFF,TGTGCCAGCAGCTTAGAAACTAGCGGGGGGGCGGGAGAGCAGTTCTTC
TRBV15,TRBJ1-1,.,.,CATSRGISTEAFF,TGTGCCACCAGCAGAGGTATCAGCACTGAAGCTTTCTTT
TRBV29-1,TRBJ1-1,.,.,CSVARPMNTEAFF,TGCAGCGTTGCGAGGCCCATGAACACTGAAGCTTTCTTT
TRBV30,TRBJ2-4,TRBD2,.,CAWSGAGGMENIQYF,TGTGCCTGGAGCGGGGCGGGGGGGATGGAGAACATTCAGTACTTC
TRBV12-5,TRBJ2-1,.,.,CASGLSPGLKSYNEQFF,TGTGCTAGTGGTTTGTCCCCGGGACTCAAATCCTACAATGAGCAGTTCTTC
TRBV18,TRBJ2-3,TRBD2,.,CASSPKGLAGVITDTQYF,TGTGCCAGCTCACCCAAGGGACTAGCGGGGGTGATCACAGATACGCAGTATTTT
TRBV6-5,TRBJ1-2,TRBD1,.,CASSPRQGKNYGYTF,TGTGCCAGCAGTCCACGACAGGGAAAGAACTATGGCTACACCTTC
TRBV12-5,TRBJ1-5,.,.,CASGLEGFNQPQHF,TGTGCTAGTGGTTTGGAGGGGTTTAATCAGCCCCAGCATTTT
TRBV29-1,TRBJ1-1,.,.,CSARTGGTEAFF,TGCAGCGCTCGGACTGGGGGGACTGAAGCTTTCTTT
TRBV28,TRBJ2-3,.,.,CASSLGQGDVTDTQYF,TGTGCCAGCAGTTTAGGTCAGGGTGACGTTACAGATACGCAGTATTTT
TRBV30,TRBJ1-5,.,.,CAWSVQENQPQHF,TGTGCCTGGAGTGTACAGGAGAATCAGCCCCAGCATTTT
TRBV7-9,TRBJ2-3,TRBD1,.,CASSGRGPSHTDTQYF,TGTGCCAGCAGCGGCAGGGGGCCATCCCACACAGATACGCAGTATTTT
TRBV27,TRBJ1-4,.,.,CASSFQGQGEKLFF,TGTGCCAGCAGTTTTCAAGGGCAGGGTGAAAAACTGTTTTTT
TRBV5-1,TRBJ1-1,.,.,CASSLYPNTEAFF,TGCGCCAGCAGCTTATATCCGAACACTGAAGCTTTCTTT
TRBV30,TRBJ1-5,TRBD1,.,CAWSALRFSRGPGNQPQHF,TGTGCCTGGAGTGCACTTAGGTTTAGCAGGGGGCCCGGCAATCAGCCCCAGCATTTT
TRBV19,TRBJ2-4,TRBD1,once,CASSARLGQGTNIQYF,TGTGCCAGTAGTGCCCGCTTGGGACAGGGAACAAACATTCAGTACTTC
TRBV6-5,TRBJ2-2,.,.,CASSYTGWAGELFF,TGTGCCAGCAGTTACACCGGGTGGGCCGGGGAGCTGTTTTTT
TRBV19,TRBJ1-5,.,.,CASIIDGGGNQPQHF,TGTGCCAGTATTATAGACGGGGGGGGGAATCAGCCCCAGCATTTT
TRBV7-8,TRBJ1-5,.,.,CASSRGGRDAPQHF,TGTGCCAGCAGCAGGGGGGGCAGGGACGCGCCCCAGCATTTT
TRBV11-2,TRBJ1-1,.,.,CASSWGGGTEAFF,TGTGCCAGCAGCTGGGGGGGAGGAACTGAAGCTTTCTTT
TRBV18,TRBJ2-7,.,.,CASSPQRATYEQYF,TGTGCCAGCTCACCACAGAGGGCAACCTACGAGCAGTACTTC
TRBV3-1/TRBV3-2,TRBJ2-7,TRBD2,.,CASSQSAGGRNEQYF,TGTGCCAGCAGCCAATCCGCGGGGGGGCGAAACGAGCAGTACTTC
TRBV3-1/TRBV3-2,TRBJ2-2,TRBD2,.,CASTFSGANTGELFF,TGTGCCAGCACCTTCAGCGGGGCGAACACCGGGGAGCTGTTTTTT
TRBV5-1,TRBJ2-1,.,.,CASSASGGEQFF,TGCGCCAGCAGCGCGTCTGGGGGGGAGCAGTTCTTC
TRBV5-1,TRBJ1-2,.,once,CASSLGQSANYGYTF,TGCGCCAGCAGCTTAGGACAGAGTGCCAACTATGGCTACACCTTC
TRBV29-1,TRBJ1-2,.,.,CSVSRANYGYTF,TGCAGCGTTTCACGAGCTAACTATGGCTACACCTTC
TRBV9,TRBJ2-1,TRBD2,.,CASRPPGGSYNEQFF,TGTGCCAGCAGGCCCCCGGGGGGCTCCTACAATGAGCAGTTCTTC
TRBV7-8,TRBJ2-7,TRBD2,.,CASSLHTSGGPYEQYF,TGTGCCAGCAGCTTACATACTAGCGGGGGGCCTTACGAGCAGTACTTC
TRBV29-1,TRBJ2-7,.,.,CSVAEGGETLYF,TGCAGCGTTGCAGAAGGCGGAGAAACCTTGTACTTC